The 29 T cell receptor beta chains below were found in one sample sequenced in a study of patients and donors after allogeneic stem cell transplantation. Each CDR3 protein gets one entry after TCRdb re-called the RT-PCR reads with MiXCR. The table shows about 410,000 distinct CDR3 sequences, with approximately 16% occurring only once. What was sequenced was blood, either unsorted or a sorted T cell fraction (not recorded which). The origin of the receptors is a human donor who was either an allogeneic HSCT recipient or a stem cell or donor lymphocyte infusion donor (not recorded which). It is not recorded whose cells these are; they may come from a transplant donor.

The V call is TRBV19, the J call TRBJ2-3; possible D gene TRBD1, 6 bases. Germline CDR1 is LNHDA and CDR2 is SQIVND (reference sequence). This CDR3 has 16 amino acids. Trimming left V 5 bases short and J 2 bases short, with 17 bases between. The CDR3 is CASSPPTGSPTDTQYF. CDR3 sequence (DNA): TGTGCCAGTAGTCCGCCGACAGGCTCCCCCACAGATACGCAGTATTTT.

This clonotype was seen a few times. The gene calls are TRBV7-2 and TRBJ2-4; TRBD1 matches 7 bases. Germline V gene data show CDR1 as SGHTA and CDR2 as FQGNSA. The ends lost 5 bases at V and 3 bases at J; junction bases unmatched: 1. The CDR3 runs to 13 residues. The CDR3 sequence: CASSGQVKNIQYF. The CDR3 DNA follows: TGTGCCAGCAGCGGACAGGTCAAAAACATTCAGTACTTC.

In this sample, this clonotype turned up a few times. V and J are TRBV6-2 or TRBV6-3 and TRBJ2-7; the match to TRBD1 covers 11 bases. The V segment lost 8 bases and the J segment 6 bases; nucleotides outside the gene matches: 9. The CDR3 covers 14 residues. Germline-derived CDR1 and CDR2 are MNHEY and SVGEGT. In DNA, the CDR3 is TGTGCCAGCGAGGGGGACAGGGGGTATCTCGAGCAGTACTTC. It codes for CASEGDRGYLEQYF.

This clonotype was detected only a few times. The chain uses TRBV9 and TRBJ2-2; TRBD2 matches 14 bases. Germline V gene sequence: CDR1 SGDLS, CDR2 YYNGEE. The CDR3 runs to 18 residues. Trimming at V came to 1 base and at J to 8 bases, leaving 10 bases not matched to a gene. In nucleotides, the CDR3 is TGTGCCAGCAGCGTAACCGGGACTAGCGGGAGATTTTCGGGGGAGCTGTTTTTT. Protein: CASSVTGTSGRFSGELFF.

This clonotype was recorded a few times. The chain recombines TRBV6-5 with TRBJ2-3, with 8 bases that match TRBD1. After removal of 0 bases from V and 4 bases from J, the junction contained 6 bases not matched to a gene. Germline assignment: CDR1 MNHEY and CDR2 SVGAGI. This CDR3 has 16 residues. This CDR3 reads CASSYSAGGKSDTQYF. CDR3 coding DNA: TGTGCCAGCAGTTACTCTGCAGGGGGCAAGTCAGATACGCAGTATTTT.

Turning to this clonotype: A read error may produce the germline difference seen at one junction end. The DNA for the CDR3 is TGTACCAGCGGCAGCGGCCAAGGCGGGGAGCTGTTTTTT. Residues: CTSGSGQGGELFF. The V call is TRBV7-6, the J call TRBJ2-2, with D possibly TRBD2 on 5 matching bases. In germline, CDR1 is SGHVS, CDR2 FNYEAQ. The CDR3 is 13 amino acids.

The rearrangement links TRBV3-1 to TRBJ2-7; D call uncertain. This CDR3 comprises 14 residues. V dropped 1 base and J dropped 2 bases, with 9 bases sitting between them. Looked up from germline, CDR1 is LGHDT and CDR2 is YNNKEL (reference sequence). CDR3 coding DNA: TGTGCCAGCAGCCAAGGCGAAGTCCCCTACGAGCAGTACTTC. Its protein product is CASSQGEVPYEQYF.

The chain employs TRBV19 and TRBJ1-1; tentatively, D is TRBD1 (6 bases). V was pared by 7 bases and J by 0 bases, with 12 bases between. Looked up from germline, CDR1 is LNHDA and CDR2 is SQIVND (reference sequence). The CDR3 loop spans 14 amino acids. In DNA form, the CDR3 reads TGTGCCAGTAATTCCGACAGGTTGAACACTGAAGCTTTCTTT. Translated: CASNSDRLNTEAFF.

This clonotype was seen a single time. A much larger clone differs from this one at a single base, so this may be a read error. V usage is TRBV5-1 and J usage is TRBJ2-3; TRBD2 aligns across 13 bases. Germline CDR1 is SGHRS and CDR2 is YFSETQ. This CDR3 is built from 18 residues. J lost 6 bases, V lost 4 bases, and 14 bases had no gene match. CDR3 sequence (DNA): TGCGCCAGCAGCCCAAACCCTACACTAGCGGGAGGGCTGGATACGCAGTATTTT. This translates into CASSPNPTLAGGLDTQYF.

The chain uses TRBV4-1 and TRBJ1-1; D uncertain. The CDR3 runs to 14 residues. Germline assignment: CDR1 MGHRA and CDR2 YSYEKL. Trimming stripped 3 bases from V and 1 base from J, with 9 bases between. In DNA, the CDR3 is TGCGCCAGCAGCCAGGTATTACGGAACACTGAAGCTTTCTTT. It yields the protein CASSQVLRNTEAFF.

This clonotype occurred a few times. CDR3: CATSDTGQGAYEQYF. The CDR3 DNA reads TGTGCCACCAGTGATACGGGACAGGGGGCCTACGAGCAGTACTTC. The chain couples TRBV24-1 to TRBJ2-7; 11 bases are shared with TRBD1. The CDR3 totals 15 residues. With V trimmed by 3 bases and J by 2 bases, 2 bases remained unmatched. The germline CDR1 and CDR2 sequences are KGHDR and SFDVKD.

This clonotype was observed many times. The chain couples TRBV12-3 or TRBV12-4 to TRBJ2-7, with D unclear. The CDR3 spans 12 residues. Trimming removed 6 bases from V and 3 bases from J, with 9 bases in between. For the CDR3, the DNA is TGTGCCAGCAGCACTCTTTTCTACGAGCAGTACTTC. It yields the protein CASSTLFYEQYF.

The J gene is TRBJ2-5, the V gene TRBV5-6, with 8 bases identical to TRBD2. Per the germline V gene, CDR1 is SGHDT and CDR2 is YYEEEE. V shed 3 bases, J shed 5 bases, and the junction held 9 bases outside the gene matches. The CDR3 contains 15 residues. This chain's CDR3 is CASSSVAGRGETQYF. As DNA, the CDR3 is TGTGCCAGCAGCTCAGTAGCGGGGCGGGGGGAGACCCAGTACTTC. The full variable domain, with the rest looked up from reference TRBV5-6 and TRBJ2-5, is DAGVTQSPTHLIKTRGQQVTLRCSPKSGHDTVSWYQQALGQGPQFIFQYYEEEERQRGNFPDRFSGHQFPNYSSELNVNALLLGDSALYLCASSSVAGRGETQYFGPGTRLLVL.

The rearrangement uses TRBV4-2 and TRBJ1-5, with no clear D. The V gene lost 1 base and the J gene lost 0 bases, with 4 bases spanning the gap. Germline assignment: CDR1 LGHNA and CDR2 YNFKEQ. The CDR3 sequence is 14 residues long. The CDR3, as DNA: TGTGCCAGCAGCCAAGTCGATAGCAATCAGCCCCAGCATTTT. Its translation: CASSQVDSNQPQHF.

As concerns this clonotype: One junction end disagrees with the germline gene, perhaps due to a read error. V usage is TRBV7-7 and J usage is TRBJ1-4; unclear D gene. The CDR3 sequence is 14 residues long. Germline CDR1 is SSHAT and CDR2 is FNYEAQ (reference sequence). CDR3 DNA: TGTGCTAGCAGCTTAGGGTCGGTCGCTGAAAAACTGTTTTTT. The encoded protein is CASSLGSVAEKLFF.

This clonotype has more than one count but fewer than ten. The chain employs TRBV12-3 or TRBV12-4 and TRBJ1-6; 8 positions agree with TRBD1. J gave up 6 bases and V 4 bases, and 5 bases lay outside the gene matches. There are 15 residues in the CDR3. The CDR3 coding sequence is TGTGCCAGCAGTTGGGGACAGGCTCCTAATTCACCCCTCCACTTT. It encodes CASSWGQAPNSPLHF.

The rearrangement uses TRBV5-1 and TRBJ2-3; 9 bases map to TRBD1. Per germline, CDR1 SGHRS and CDR2 YFSETQ. After removal of 5 bases from V and 2 bases from J, the junction contained 6 bases not matched to a gene. This CDR3 is 15 amino acids long. This CDR3 reads CASRGQGRLTDTQYF. In DNA, the CDR3 is TGCGCCAGCAGGGGACAGGGTAGGCTCACAGATACGCAGTATTTT.

At least ten counts were recorded for this clonotype. The V call is TRBV6-1, the J call TRBJ1-1, with D possibly TRBD1 on 6 matching bases. The CDR3 spans 13 residues. The V end lost 4 bases, the J end lost 0 bases, and 6 bases lay between the germline ends. The germline gives CDR1 MNHNS, CDR2 SASEGT. Here the CDR3 reads CASSGTVNTEAFF. The CDR3 region has the DNA TGTGCCAGCAGTGGGACAGTGAACACTGAAGCTTTCTTT.

The chain combines TRBV6-2 or TRBV6-3 with TRBJ2-2; TRBD1 matches 7 bases. Trimming cost V 7 bases and J 0 bases; bases outside gene matches: 14. This CDR3 comprises 18 residues. The germline V gene encodes CDR1 MNHEY and CDR2 SVGEGT. The CDR3 loop is CASIDRDRLPANTGELFF. The CDR3 DNA reads TGTGCCAGCATCGACAGGGACCGACTCCCGGCGAACACCGGGGAGCTGTTTTTT.

This clonotype has ten or more counts. This chain joins TRBV5-1 and TRBJ2-7; D is uncertain. The CDR3 length is 14 residues. Trimming took off 1 base at V and 5 bases at J, with 13 bases between the two ends. CDR1 SGHRS and CDR2 YFSETQ come from the germline V gene. CDR3 nucleotides: TGCGCCAGCAGCTTGTTAGGGAAGGTTGACGAGCAGTACTTC. Protein product: CASSLLGKVDEQYF.

This chain connects TRBV20-1 to TRBJ2-3; 7 bases fit TRBD2. The J segment lost 4 bases and the V segment lost 3 bases, leaving 7 bases of the junction unmatched. CDR3 length: 14 amino acids. The germline CDR1 and CDR2 sequences are DFQATT and SNEGSKA (reference sequence). The chain's CDR3 is CSASAGDVADTQYF. CDR3 coding DNA: TGCAGTGCTAGCGCGGGAGATGTGGCAGATACGCAGTATTTT.

The chain links TRBV12-3 or TRBV12-4 to TRBJ1-2, with TRBD1 as a possible D gene (5 bases). Trimming cost V 2 bases and J 2 bases, with 12 bases left between them. The CDR3 loop spans 15 amino acids. CDR3 residues: CASSLSPGRNYGYTF. The DNA for the CDR3 is TGTGCCAGCAGTTTATCCCCGGGACGGAACTATGGCTACACCTTC.

The J gene is TRBJ2-3, the V gene TRBV7-3, with 9 bases identical to TRBD1. There are 14 residues in the CDR3. Trimming cost V 5 bases and J 6 bases; bases outside gene matches: 6. Per the germline V gene, CDR1 is SGHTA and CDR2 is FQGTGA. The CDR3 nucleotides read TGTGCCAGCAGCCTCGGACAGGGGCGGGATACGCAGTATTTT. This translates into CASSLGQGRDTQYF.

In this sample, this clonotype turned up a few times. V and J are TRBV6-2 or TRBV6-3 and TRBJ2-6, with unresolved D. The CDR3 extends over 12 amino acids. V dropped 6 bases and J dropped 2 bases, with 2 bases sitting between them. Germline CDR1 reads MNHEY; CDR2 reads SVGEGT. The CDR3 nucleotides read TGTGCCAGCAGAACTGGGGCCAACGTCCTGACTTTC. Translating it yields CASRTGANVLTF.

This clonotype has more than one count but fewer than ten. The chain uses TRBV4-1 and TRBJ1-1, with D perhaps TRBD1 (6 bases). V was trimmed by 4 bases and J by 5 bases, leaving 20 bases between them. CDR1 MGHRA and CDR2 YSYEKL come from the germline V gene. The CDR3 consists of 16 residues. The CDR3 DNA is TGCGCCAGCAGCCCTCCCGGCGAGGGGGGAGGAACTGAAGCTTTCTTT. Translated, it gives CASSPPGEGGGTEAFF.

This clonotype has a count of ten or more. The V and J genes are TRBV12-3 or TRBV12-4 and TRBJ2-1, with 16 bases matching TRBD2. This CDR3 comprises 17 residues. The trim removed 4 bases at V and 8 bases at J, leaving 8 bases unmatched. CDR3 nucleotide sequence: TGTGCCAGCAGTTCCAGGCCGGGACTAGCGGGAGGGTATGAGCAGTTCTTC. Protein: CASSSRPGLAGGYEQFF.

The chain combines TRBV15 with TRBJ2-1; D is unclear. The CDR3 has 15 residues. V was shortened by 5 bases and J by 5 bases, with 16 bases between the two germline ends. The germline gives CDR1 LNHNV, CDR2 YYDKDF (reference sequence). Here the CDR3 reads CATSPERAINNEQFF. The CDR3 DNA reads as TGTGCCACCAGCCCCGAGAGAGCTATCAACAATGAGCAGTTCTTC.

This chain joins TRBV19 and TRBJ2-7, with D possibly matching TRBD2 (5 bases). Deletions cut 1 base from V and 3 bases from J, with 10 bases between. The CDR3 is 14 residues long. Germline CDR1 is LNHDA and CDR2 is SQIVND (reference sequence). CDR3 amino acids: CASSIAGRDYEQYF. Written as DNA, the CDR3 is TGTGCCAGTAGTATAGCCGGACGGGACTACGAGCAGTACTTC.

V and J are TRBV5-1 and TRBJ2-2, with 13 nucleotides matching TRBD2. The length of the CDR3 is 16 residues. The V gene's germline CDR1 is SGHRS and CDR2 YFSETQ. Trimming at V came to 4 bases and at J to 5 bases, leaving 5 bases not matched to a gene. CDR3 DNA sequence: TGCGCCAGCAGCGGAAGGACTAGCGGGAGAACCGGGGAGCTGTTTTTT. It yields the protein CASSGRTSGRTGELFF. The complete variable domain, with remaining parts taken from reference TRBV5-1 and TRBJ2-2, reads KAGVTQTPRYLIKTRGQQVTLSCSPISGHRSVSWYQQTPGQGLQFLFEYFSETQRNKGNFPGRFSGRQFSNSRSEMNVSTLELGDSALYLCASSGRTSGRTGELFFGEGSRLTVL.